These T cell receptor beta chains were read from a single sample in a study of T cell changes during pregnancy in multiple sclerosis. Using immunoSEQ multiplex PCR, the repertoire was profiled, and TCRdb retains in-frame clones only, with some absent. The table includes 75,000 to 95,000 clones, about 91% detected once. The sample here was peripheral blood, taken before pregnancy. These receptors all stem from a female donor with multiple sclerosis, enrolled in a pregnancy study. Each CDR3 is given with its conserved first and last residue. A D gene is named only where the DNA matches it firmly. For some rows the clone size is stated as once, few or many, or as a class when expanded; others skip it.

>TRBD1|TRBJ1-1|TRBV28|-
CASRLTGGAGNTEAFF
TGTGCCAGCAGACTTACAGGGGGCGCAGGGAACACTGAAGCTTTCTTT
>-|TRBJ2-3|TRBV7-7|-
CASSSLGRTDTQYF
TGTGCCAGCAGCTCCCTTGGGAGGACAGATACGCAGTATTTT
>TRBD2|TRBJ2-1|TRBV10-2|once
CASSGGTSGSIHNEQFF
TGCGCCAGCAGTGGTGGGACTAGCGGGAGTATCCACAATGAGCAGTTCTTC
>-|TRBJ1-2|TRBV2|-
CASVSGGGYTF
TGTGCCAGCGTGTCGGGCGGGGGCTACACCTTC
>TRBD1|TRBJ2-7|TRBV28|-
CASGDRVPYEQYF
TGTGCCAGCGGGGACAGGGTCCCCTACGAGCAGTACTTC
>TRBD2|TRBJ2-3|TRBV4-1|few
CASSQDRGGSLTDTQYF
TGCGCCAGCAGCCAAGATCGGGGGGGCAGTCTCACAGATACGCAGTATTTT
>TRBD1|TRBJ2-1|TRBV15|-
CATSSLQGAFYNEQFF
TGTGCCACCAGCAGTCTCCAGGGGGCGTTCTACAATGAGCAGTTCTTC
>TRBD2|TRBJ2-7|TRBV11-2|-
CASSSLLAGGPHEQYF
TGTGCCAGCAGCTCCCTCCTTGCGGGAGGGCCCCACGAGCAGTACTTC
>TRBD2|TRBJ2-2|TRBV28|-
CASSSHIGTSGRLTNTGELFF
TGTGCCAGCAGTTCACATATAGGGACTAGCGGGCGTTTGACGAACACCGGGGAGCTGTTTTTT
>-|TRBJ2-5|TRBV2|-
CASTPDISGGTQYF
TGTGCCAGCACCCCGGACATTTCAGGTGGGACCCAGTACTTC
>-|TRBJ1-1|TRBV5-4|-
CASSLVGRWGGSEAFF
TGTGCCAGCAGCTTGGTCGGGCGCTGGGGGGGTTCTGAAGCTTTCTTT
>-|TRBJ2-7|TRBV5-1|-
CASSLGTNNYEQYF
TGCGCCAGCAGCTTGGGGACAAACAACTACGAGCAGTACTTC
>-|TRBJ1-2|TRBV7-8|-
CASSLEGGAGALYGYTF
TGTGCCAGCAGCTTAGAAGGGGGGGCAGGGGCCCTCTATGGCTACACCTTC
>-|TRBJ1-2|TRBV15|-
CATSRGTVYTF
TGTGCCACCAGCAGAGGGACAGTCTACACCTTC
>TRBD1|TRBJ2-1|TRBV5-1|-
CASSQSGTGDNEQFF
TGCGCCAGCAGCCAGTCCGGGACAGGGGATAATGAGCAGTTCTTC
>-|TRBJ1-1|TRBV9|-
CASSVAGVLNTEAFF
TGTGCCAGCAGCGTAGCTGGAGTCTTGAACACTGAAGCTTTCTTT
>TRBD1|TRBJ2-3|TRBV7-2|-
CASSQQGRDTQYF
TGTGCCAGCAGCCAACAGGGGCGAGATACGCAGTATTTT
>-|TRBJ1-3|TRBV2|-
CASSPAWSPGEGWTIYF
TGTGCCAGCAGCCCCGCGTGGAGCCCGGGGGAAGGATGGACCATATATTTT
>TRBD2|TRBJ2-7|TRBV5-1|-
CASSPLIAGDYEQYF
TGCGCCAGCAGCCCCCTAATAGCGGGGGATTACGAGCAGTACTTC
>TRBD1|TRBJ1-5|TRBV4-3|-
CASSQDRDSNQPQHF
TGCGCCAGCAGCCAGGACAGGGATAGCAATCAGCCCCAGCATTTT
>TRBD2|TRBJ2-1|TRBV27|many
CASSFRPSGSIQRNNEQFF
TGTGCCAGCAGTTTCCGACCTAGCGGGAGTATCCAGAGGAACAATGAGCAGTTCTTC
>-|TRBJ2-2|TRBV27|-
CASSYGGNTGELFF
TGTGCCAGCAGTTACGGCGGGAACACCGGGGAGCTGTTTTTT
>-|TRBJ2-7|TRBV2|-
CASVPLGRAYEQYF
TGTGCCAGCGTTCCCCTGGGCAGAGCCTACGAGCAGTACTTC
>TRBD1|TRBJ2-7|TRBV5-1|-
CASSLRQGEQYF
TGCGCCAGCAGCCTGAGACAGGGCGAGCAGTACTTC
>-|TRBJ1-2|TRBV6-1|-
CASSDSGVWGYTF
TGTGCCAGCAGTGACTCAGGGGTATGGGGCTACACCTTC
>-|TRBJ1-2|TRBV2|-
CASSEKQNYGYTF
TGTGCCAGCAGTGAGAAACAGAACTATGGCTACACCTTC
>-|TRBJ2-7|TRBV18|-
CASSSSQGLNEQYF
TGTGCCAGCTCAAGTTCGCAGGGGCTCAACGAGCAGTACTTC
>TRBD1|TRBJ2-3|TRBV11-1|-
CASSLGQGTDTQYF
TGTGCCAGCAGCCTCGGACAGGGGACGGATACGCAGTATTTT
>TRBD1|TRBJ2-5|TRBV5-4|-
CASSTEMDRGETQYF
TGTGCCAGCAGCACCGAAATGGACAGGGGAGAGACCCAGTACTTC
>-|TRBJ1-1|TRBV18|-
CASSPLDRNTEAFF
TGTGCCAGCTCACCCTTAGACAGGAACACTGAAGCTTTCTTT
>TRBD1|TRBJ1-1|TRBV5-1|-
CASSWLGQMNTEAFF
TGCGCCAGCAGTTGGTTGGGACAGATGAACACTGAAGCTTTCTTT
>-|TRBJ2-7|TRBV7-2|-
CASSSRVTHQYEQYF
TGTGCCAGCAGCTCCAGGGTCACGCATCAGTACGAGCAGTACTTC
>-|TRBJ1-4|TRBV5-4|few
CASSPRGQYEKLFF
TGTGCCAGCAGTCCTAGAGGGCAATATGAAAAACTGTTTTTT
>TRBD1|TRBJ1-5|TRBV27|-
CASSGPGQGVQPQHF
TGTGCCAGCAGTGGCCCGGGACAGGGAGTTCAGCCCCAGCATTTT
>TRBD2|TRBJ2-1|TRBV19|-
CASSSGLAGLNEQFF
TGTGCCAGTAGTTCGGGACTAGCGGGGCTGAATGAGCAGTTCTTC
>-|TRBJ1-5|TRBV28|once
CASSFGQPNQPQHF
TGTGCCAGCAGTTTCGGACAGCCTAATCAGCCCCAGCATTTT
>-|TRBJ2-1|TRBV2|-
CASRSGWSAYNEQFF
TGTGCCAGCAGATCAGGGTGGAGCGCCTACAATGAGCAGTTCTTC
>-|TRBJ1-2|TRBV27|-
CASSLLSPSRAGGYGYTF
TGTGCCAGCAGTTTACTGTCCCCAAGTCGTGCCGGAGGTTATGGCTACACCTTC
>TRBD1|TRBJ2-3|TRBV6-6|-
CASKTGGKDTQYF
TGTGCCAGCAAAACAGGGGGGAAAGATACGCAGTATTTT
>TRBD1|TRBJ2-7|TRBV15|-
CATSRVALGTGATYEQYF
TGTGCCACCAGCAGAGTAGCTTTGGGAACAGGGGCTACCTACGAGCAGTACTTC
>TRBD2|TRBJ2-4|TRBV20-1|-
CSVGRDDIQYF
TGCAGTGTAGGGAGGGACGACATTCAGTACTTC
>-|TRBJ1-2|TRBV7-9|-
CASSSPADYGYTF
TGTGCCAGCAGCAGCCCGGCGGACTATGGCTACACCTTC